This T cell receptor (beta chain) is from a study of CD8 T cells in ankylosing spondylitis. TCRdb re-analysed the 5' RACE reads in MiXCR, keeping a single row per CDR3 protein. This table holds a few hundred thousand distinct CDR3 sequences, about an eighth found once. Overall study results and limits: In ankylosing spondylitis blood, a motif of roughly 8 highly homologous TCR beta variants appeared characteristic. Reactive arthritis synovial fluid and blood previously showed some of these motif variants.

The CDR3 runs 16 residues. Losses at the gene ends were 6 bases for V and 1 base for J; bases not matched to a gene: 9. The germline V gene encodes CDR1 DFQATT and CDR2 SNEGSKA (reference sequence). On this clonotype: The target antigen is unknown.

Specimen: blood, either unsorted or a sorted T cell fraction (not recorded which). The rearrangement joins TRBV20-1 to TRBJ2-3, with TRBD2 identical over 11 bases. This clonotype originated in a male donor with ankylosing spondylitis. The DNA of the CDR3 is TGCAGTGCCTCGACGAAACTAGCGGGAGGCACAGATACGCAGTATTTT. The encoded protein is CSASTKLAGGTDTQYF.